Below are 15 T cell receptor beta chains sequenced from a single sample in a study of blood T cell repertoires in COVID-19. The data were produced by immunoSEQ multiplex PCR, yet TCRdb's version contains in-frame clones alone and is incomplete. Among approximately 270,000 clones, about 87% were seen once, and the ten largest hold about 5.9%. The source material was peripheral blood. The receptors here all came from a woman aged 25 to 39 with COVID-19, enrolled during active disease.

The rearrangement uses TRBV28 and TRBJ2-7, with 7 bases aligning to TRBD1. CDR1 and CDR2 from the germline V gene are MDHEN and SYDVKM. V was clipped by 7 bases and J by 3 bases; unmatched bases: 12. The CDR3 contains 15 residues. Written as DNA, the CDR3 is TGTGCCAGCAAAAAGACAGGGTCCCAAAACTACGAGCAGTACTTC. Its protein product is CASKKTGSQNYEQYF. The entire variable domain, with the rest obtained from reference TRBV28 and TRBJ2-7, is as follows: DVKVTQSSRYLVKRTGEKVFLECVQDMDHENMFWYRQDPGLGLRLIYFSYDVKMKEKGDIPEGYSVSREKKERFSLILESASTNQTSMYLCASKKTGSQNYEQYFGPGTRLTVT.

J is TRBJ2-1 and V is TRBV29-1; no reliable D call. Germline values: CDR1 SQVTM, CDR2 ANQGSEA. Trimming removed 4 bases from V and 12 bases from J, with 10 bases in between. The CDR3 loop spans 10 amino acids. The CDR3 DNA is TGCAGCGTTGGAGACTTACTGCAGTTCTTC. Translating it yields CSVGDLLQFF.

This rearrangement joins TRBV5-4 to TRBJ2-5; D uncertain. V was clipped by 3 bases and J by 5 bases, with 11 bases between them. CDR1 SGHNT and CDR2 YYREEE come from the germline V gene (reference sequence). The CDR3 totals 13 residues. CDR3 DNA sequence: TGTGCCAGCAGCTCTGAGTATCTGGAGACCCAGTACTTC. It yields the protein CASSSEYLETQYF. Full variable domain (missing parts from reference TRBV5-4 and TRBJ2-5): ETGVTQSPTHLIKTRGQQVTLRCSSQSGHNTVSWYQQALGQGPQFIFQYYREEENGRGNFPPRFSGLQFPNYSSELNVNALELDDSALYLCASSSEYLETQYFGPGTRLLVL.

This chain links TRBV30 with TRBJ2-1, with 8 bases lining up with TRBD1. Germline trimming cut 7 bases from V and 4 bases from J; bases unmatched to any gene: 9. The length of the CDR3 is 14 residues. From germline, CDR1 is GTSNPN and CDR2 SVGIG (reference sequence). The chain's CDR3 is CALYRGENYNEQFF. The CDR3 bases are TGTGCCTTGTACAGGGGGGAAAATTACAATGAGCAGTTCTTC.

V gene TRBV11-2 combines with J gene TRBJ2-2; D might be TRBD1 (6 bases). CDR1 is SGHAT, CDR2 FQNNGV, per germline. The CDR3 has 14 amino acids. Trimming removed 5 bases at V and 6 bases at J, with 13 bases between. CDR3 sequence: CASSLSQGPGELFF. DNA for the CDR3: TGTGCCAGCAGCCTCTCGCAGGGGCCCGGGGAGCTGTTTTTT. Looking up the rest from reference TRBV11-2 and TRBJ2-2 gives the full variable domain: EAGVAQSPRYKIIEKRQSVAFWCNPISGHATLYWYQQILGQGPKLLIQFQNNGVVDDSQLPKDRFSAERLKGVDSTLKIQPAKLEDSAVYLCASSLSQGPGELFFGEGSRLTVL.

The gene calls are TRBV7-8 and TRBJ1-4, with unresolved D. The CDR3 runs 14 residues. Germline V gene sequence: CDR1 SGHVS, CDR2 FQNEAQ. The ends were cut back, 1 base at V and 8 bases at J, with 11 bases in the middle. DNA for the CDR3: TGTGCCAGCAGCTTAGATATGCGGAAGGAAAAACTGTTTTTT. This translates into CASSLDMRKEKLFF.

J is TRBJ1-1 and V is TRBV7-2; a possible D gene is TRBD1 (5 bases). The CDR3 has 15 residues. Germline-derived CDR1 and CDR2 are SGHTA and FQGNSA. V gave up 3 bases and J gave up 5 bases, with 16 bases separating them. CDR3 DNA sequence: TGTGCCAGCAGCTTTTTCAGGTTGGGGGGGACTGAAGCTTTCTTT. Translating gives CASSFFRLGGTEAFF.

The genes are TRBV19 and TRBJ1-2; maybe TRBD1 (5 bases). This CDR3 comprises 15 residues. Germline V gene data show CDR1 as LNHDA and CDR2 as SQIVND (reference sequence). V shed 6 bases and J shed 0 bases, with 14 bases lying between them. The CDR3 DNA reads as TGTGCCAGTAGGTTCCAGGACACCGCTAACTATGGCTACACCTTC. Protein: CASRFQDTANYGYTF.

The V and J genes are TRBV7-9 and TRBJ1-2; D is unclear. The CDR3 contains 14 residues. V gave up 0 bases and J gave up 8 bases, with 13 bases separating them. Germline CDR1 reads SEHNR; CDR2 reads FQNEAQ (reference sequence). The CDR3 here is CASSLAGEATGYTF. CDR3 nucleotides: TGTGCCAGCAGCTTAGCCGGTGAAGCGACGGGCTACACCTTC.

The J gene is TRBJ1-1, the V gene TRBV24-1, with D tentatively TRBD1 (6 bases). Looked up from germline, CDR1 is KGHDR and CDR2 is SFDVKD. The V end was cut by 8 bases, the J end by 1 base, with 10 bases between. The CDR3 runs to 13 residues. Written as DNA, the CDR3 is TGTGCCACCACAAAGGGGGAGAACACTGAAGCTTTCTTT. It specifies CATTKGENTEAFF.

This chain connects TRBV4-3 to TRBJ2-1, with 11 bases that match TRBD2. Germline CDR1 is LGHNA and CDR2 is YSLEER. Trimming at V came to 3 bases and at J to 10 bases, leaving 23 bases not matched to a gene. The CDR3 covers 20 residues. The CDR3 loop is CASSHIGGTSGVGRPGEQFF. As DNA, the CDR3 is TGCGCCAGCAGCCACATTGGGGGGACTAGCGGAGTGGGGCGCCCGGGGGAGCAGTTCTTC.

This clone was seen only once. This rearrangement joins TRBV24-1 to TRBJ2-5; D is perhaps TRBD2 (6 bases). The CDR3 is made up of 15 amino acids. The V end was cut by 9 bases, the J end by 5 bases, with 21 bases between. Germline V gene sequence: CDR1 KGHDR, CDR2 SFDVKD. CDR3 loop: CATAIPTGGDETQYF. The CDR3 DNA is TGTGCCACCGCTATACCCACAGGAGGGGACGAGACCCAGTACTTC.

This sequence joins TRBV11-2 and TRBJ1-1; D may be TRBD1 (6 bases). CDR3 length: 16 residues. Per the germline V gene, CDR1 is SGHAT and CDR2 is FQNNGV. V was clipped by 2 bases and J by 4 bases, with 17 bases between them. The CDR3 sequence: CASSLLGQSEFTEAFF. In nucleotides, the CDR3 is TGTGCCAGCAGCTTACTAGGACAGTCCGAGTTCACTGAAGCTTTCTTT. The full variable domain, its missing parts supplied by reference TRBV11-2 and TRBJ1-1, is EAGVAQSPRYKIIEKRQSVAFWCNPISGHATLYWYQQILGQGPKLLIQFQNNGVVDDSQLPKDRFSAERLKGVDSTLKIQPAKLEDSAVYLCASSLLGQSEFTEAFFGQGTRLTVV.

The chain combines TRBV14 with TRBJ1-1; D ambiguous. The V and J ends lost 6 bases and 0 bases respectively, with 8 bases between them. Germline V gene data show CDR1 as SGHDN and CDR2 as FVKESK. This CDR3 region has 13 residues. The CDR3 spells CASSYTLNTEAFF. The CDR3 nucleotides are TGTGCCAGCAGTTACACCCTGAACACTGAAGCTTTCTTT.

The chain employs TRBV9 and TRBJ2-1, with a weak D call TRBD2 (5 bases). The CDR3 is 14 amino acids. V gave up 0 bases and J gave up 7 bases, with 11 bases separating them. Per germline, CDR1 SGDLS and CDR2 YYNGEE. The CDR3 nucleotides are TGTGCCAGCAGCGTAGAGGCGGGCGGAAATGAGCAGTTCTTC. It encodes CASSVEAGGNEQFF.